This T cell receptor (beta chain) was observed in a study of CD8+CD57+ T cells in acquired aplastic anemia. For CDR3 and TCR beta VDJ profiling, genomic DNA was the template used. Each CDR3 protein gets one entry after TCRdb re-called the reads with MiXCR. Of 150,000 to 180,000 distinct CDR3 sequences listed, 40% to 65% are singletons. Study-level points and caveats: Fewer than 30 CD8+ CDR3 sequences were shared between patients and controls.

By flow cytometry, patients selected for sequencing had shown an expansion of CD8+CD57+ cells. Per the germline V gene, CDR1 is ENHRY and CDR2 is SYGVKD. The CDR3 loop spans 12 amino acids. A word on this clonotype: The target antigen is unknown.

This receptor was taken from a human donor with aplastic anemia. Material: sorted CD4+, CD8+, or CD8+CD57+ T cells (not recorded which) from PBMCs. The chain couples TRBV10-3 to TRBJ2-7; D remains ambiguous. The J call may not be correct, given that the DNA end is closer to TRBJ2-5. The CDR3 nucleotides are TGTGCCATCAGTGCCGTTCAAGAGACCCAGTACTTC. Its translation: CAISAVQETQYF.